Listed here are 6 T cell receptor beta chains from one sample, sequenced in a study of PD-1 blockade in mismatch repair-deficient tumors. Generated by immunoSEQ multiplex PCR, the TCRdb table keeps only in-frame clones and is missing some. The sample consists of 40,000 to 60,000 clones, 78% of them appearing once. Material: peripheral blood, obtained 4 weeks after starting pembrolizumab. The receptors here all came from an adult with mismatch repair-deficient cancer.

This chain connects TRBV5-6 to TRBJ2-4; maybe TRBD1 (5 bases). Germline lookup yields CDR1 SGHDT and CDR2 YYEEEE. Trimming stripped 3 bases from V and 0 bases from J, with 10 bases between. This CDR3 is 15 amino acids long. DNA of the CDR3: TGTGCCAGCAGCTATGACAGTGGAGCCAAAAACATTCAGTACTTC. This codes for CASSYDSGAKNIQYF.

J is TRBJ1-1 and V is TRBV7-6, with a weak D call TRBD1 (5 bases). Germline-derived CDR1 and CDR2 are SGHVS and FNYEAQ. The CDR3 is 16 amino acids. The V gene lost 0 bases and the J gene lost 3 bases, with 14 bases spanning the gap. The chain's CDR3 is CASSLAVGLSYTEAFF. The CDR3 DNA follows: TGTGCCAGCAGCTTAGCGGTGGGGCTTAGTTACACTGAAGCTTTCTTT.

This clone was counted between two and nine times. As DNA, the CDR3 is TGTGCCAGCAGCTTACGTCGCGGAGGGGAAGCTTTCTTT. Its protein product is CASSLRRGGEAFF. The chain carries TRBV7-8 and TRBJ1-1; D is ambiguous. The CDR3 length is 13 residues. Trimming pared 2 bases from V and 8 bases from J, leaving 12 bases between. Germline V lookup: CDR1 SGHVS, CDR2 FQNEAQ.

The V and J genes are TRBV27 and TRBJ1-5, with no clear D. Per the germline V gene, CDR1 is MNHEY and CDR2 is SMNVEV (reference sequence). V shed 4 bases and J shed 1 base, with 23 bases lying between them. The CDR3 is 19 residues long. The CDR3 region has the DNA TGTGCCAGCAGTTATATCCGCCTTTTCCGTGGGCGGAGCAATCAGCCCCAGCATTTT. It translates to CASSYIRLFRGRSNQPQHF.

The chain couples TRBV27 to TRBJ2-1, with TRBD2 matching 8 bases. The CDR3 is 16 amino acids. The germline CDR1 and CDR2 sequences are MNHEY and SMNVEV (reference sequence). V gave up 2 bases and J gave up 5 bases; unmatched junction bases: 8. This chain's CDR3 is CASSLIAGNDHNEQFF. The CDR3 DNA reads TGTGCCAGCAGTTTAATAGCGGGAAACGACCACAATGAGCAGTTCTTC.

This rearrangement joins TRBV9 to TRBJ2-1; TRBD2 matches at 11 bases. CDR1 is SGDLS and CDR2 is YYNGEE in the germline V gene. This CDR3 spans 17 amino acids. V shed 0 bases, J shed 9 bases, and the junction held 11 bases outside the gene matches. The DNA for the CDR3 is TGTGCCAGCAGCGTAGAGGGTAGCGGGAGGGTGGAGGGTGAGCAGTTCTTC. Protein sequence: CASSVEGSGRVEGEQFF.